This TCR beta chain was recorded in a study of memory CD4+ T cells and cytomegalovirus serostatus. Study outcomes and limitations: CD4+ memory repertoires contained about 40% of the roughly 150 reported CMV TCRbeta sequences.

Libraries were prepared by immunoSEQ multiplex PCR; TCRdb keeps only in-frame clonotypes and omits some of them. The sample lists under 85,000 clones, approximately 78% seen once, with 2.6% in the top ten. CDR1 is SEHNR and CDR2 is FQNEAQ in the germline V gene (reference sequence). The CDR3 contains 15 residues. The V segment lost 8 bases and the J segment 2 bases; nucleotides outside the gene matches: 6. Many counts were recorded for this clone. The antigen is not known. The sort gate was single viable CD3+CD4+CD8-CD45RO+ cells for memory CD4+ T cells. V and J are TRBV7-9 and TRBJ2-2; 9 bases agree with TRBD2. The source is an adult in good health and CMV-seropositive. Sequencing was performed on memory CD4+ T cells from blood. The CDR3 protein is CASPLAGVNTGELFF. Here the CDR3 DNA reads TGTGCCAGCCCACTAGCGGGCGTAAACACCGGGGAGCTGTTTTTT.